This TCR beta chain was recorded in a study of cytomegalovirus exposure and HLA in healthy donors. Donors counted as nominally healthy when sampled, yet unrecorded immune exposures were likely. The study, taken as a whole, reports: In a later analysis, TCR beta V- and J-gene trimming was associated with a missense DCLRE1C variant.

Worth noting for this clone: Its target is not known.

With 60 Vbeta and 13 Jbeta primers, the PCR was carried out. Clones were sequenced by immunoSEQ multiplex PCR, and TCRdb holds only the in-frame ones, with some missing. The data show approximately 150,000 clones, with roughly 80% seen just once and around 2.3% held by the top ten. CDR1 is MNHNY and CDR2 is SVGAGI in the germline V gene (reference sequence). The CDR3 has 16 residues. Trimming removed 2 bases from V and 0 bases from J, with 11 bases in between. The specimen sequenced was PBMCs. The V gene is TRBV6-6, the J gene TRBJ1-3; tentatively, D is TRBD1 (6 bases). The receptor's source is a male donor in good health and CMV-seronegative. The CDR3 reads CASSYGQPHSGNTIYF. The CDR3 DNA follows: TGTGCCAGCAGTTACGGACAGCCTCACTCTGGAAACACCATATATTTT.